This TCR beta chain was sequenced in a study of CD8 T cells in ankylosing spondylitis. Notes on the study in general: Seemingly distinctive of ankylosing spondylitis blood was a TCR beta motif formed by eight highly homologous variants.

One entry per CDR3 protein, called by TCRdb with MiXCR from the 5' RACE reads. Of a few hundred thousand distinct CDR3 sequences in the sample, 15% to 20% were seen once. Between the trimmed V and J ends, which lost 5 bases and 6 bases, there was a span of 7 bases. Germline V gene data show CDR1 as MRHNA and CDR2 as SNTAGT. There are 11 residues in the CDR3. With regard to this clonotype: Its antigen is still unknown.

This sequence joins TRBV6-4 and TRBJ2-5; D gene ambiguous. This receptor was obtained from a male donor with ankylosing spondylitis. Sample: blood, either unsorted or a sorted T cell fraction (not recorded which). The CDR3 reads CASSSEKTQYF. The CDR3 DNA reads as TGTGCCAGCAGTTCCGAGAAGACCCAGTACTTC.